This paragraph reports one T cell receptor (beta chain). This entry comes from a study of blood T cells in healthy people across ages. Across the whole study: Roughly one uniquely barcoded beta molecule per two T cells was captured.

Next came a second PCR, run for about 6 to 12 cycles, which used a sample-barcoded 5' primer along with a J-beta primer mix. Every individual sample yielded 3 million or more paired-end reads (each containing CDR3). TCRdb independently ran MiXCR on the 5' RACE reads; one entry per CDR3 protein. The sample shows some 1,000,000 distinct CDR3 sequences, approximately 26% of them seen only once. These data also featured in a second study, about T cells of mothers and their children. That source reports: Compared with unrelated pairs, related mother-child pairs had slightly higher, non-significant overlap.

This clonotype originated in a girl aged 2-15 years in good health. The specimen sequenced was blood.

As DNA, the CDR3 is TGTGCCAGCAGTAGTCTGGGGACCAATTCACCCCTCCACTTT. Translated, it gives CASSSLGTNSPLHF. V is TRBV27 and J is TRBJ1-6; a weak D match, TRBD1 (5 bases). In germline, CDR1 is MNHEY, CDR2 SMNVEV (reference sequence). Trimming pared 5 bases from V and 7 bases from J, leaving 12 bases between. CDR3 length equals 14 residues.